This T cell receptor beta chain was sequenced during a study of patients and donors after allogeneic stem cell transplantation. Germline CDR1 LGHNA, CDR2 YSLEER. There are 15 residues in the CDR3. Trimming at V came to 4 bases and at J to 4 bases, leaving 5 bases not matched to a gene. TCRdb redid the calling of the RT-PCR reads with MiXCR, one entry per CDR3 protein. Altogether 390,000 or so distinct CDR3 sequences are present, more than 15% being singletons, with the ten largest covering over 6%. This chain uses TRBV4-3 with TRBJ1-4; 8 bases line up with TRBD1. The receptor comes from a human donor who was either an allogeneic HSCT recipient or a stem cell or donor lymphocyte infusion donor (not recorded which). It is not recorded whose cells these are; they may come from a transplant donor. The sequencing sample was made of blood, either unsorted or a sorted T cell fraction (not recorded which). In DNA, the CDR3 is TGCGCCAGCAGCCGGGCGACAGGGGTTAATGAAAAACTGTTTTTT. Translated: CASSRATGVNEKLFF.